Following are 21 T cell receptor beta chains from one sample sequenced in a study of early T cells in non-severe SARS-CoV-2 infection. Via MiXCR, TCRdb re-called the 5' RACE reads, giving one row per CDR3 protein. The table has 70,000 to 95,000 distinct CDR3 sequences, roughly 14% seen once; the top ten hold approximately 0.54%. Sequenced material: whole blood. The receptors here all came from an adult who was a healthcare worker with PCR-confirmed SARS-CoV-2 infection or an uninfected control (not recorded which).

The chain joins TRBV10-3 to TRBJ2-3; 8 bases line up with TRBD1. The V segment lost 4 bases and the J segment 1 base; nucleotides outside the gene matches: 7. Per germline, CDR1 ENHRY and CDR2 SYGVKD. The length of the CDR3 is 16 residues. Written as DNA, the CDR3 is TGTGCCATCAGTGGTTCAGGGGGCCTGGGCACAGATACGCAGTATTTT. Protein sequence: CAISGSGGLGTDTQYF.

CDR3 nucleotides: TGTGCCAGCAGTGGGGGGACCTATATAGGGGCCAACGTCCTGACTTTC. Translation: CASSGGTYIGANVLTF. The chain couples TRBV14 to TRBJ2-6, with a weak D call TRBD2 (6 bases). This CDR3 comprises 16 residues. Germline CDR1 SGHDN, CDR2 FVKESK. V was clipped by 6 bases and J by 4 bases, with 16 bases between them. Full variable domain (remainder filled in from reference TRBV14 and TRBJ2-6): EAGVTQFPSHSVIEKGQTVTLRCDPISGHDNLYWYRRVMGKEIKFLLHFVKESKQDESGMPNNRFLAERTGGTYSTLKVQPAELEDSGVYFCASSGGTYIGANVLTFGAGSRLTVL.

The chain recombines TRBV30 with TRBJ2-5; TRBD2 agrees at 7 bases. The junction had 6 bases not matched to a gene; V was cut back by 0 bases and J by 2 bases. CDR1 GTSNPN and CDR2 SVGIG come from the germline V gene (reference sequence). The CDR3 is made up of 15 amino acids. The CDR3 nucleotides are TGTGCCTGGAGTGTAGGCGGGGGACCGCAAGAGACCCAGTACTTC. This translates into CAWSVGGGPQETQYF.

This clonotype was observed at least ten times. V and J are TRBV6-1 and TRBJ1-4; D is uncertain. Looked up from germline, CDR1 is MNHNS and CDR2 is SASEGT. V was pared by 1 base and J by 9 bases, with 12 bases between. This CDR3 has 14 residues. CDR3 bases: TGTGCCAGCAGTGAAGGCCGGGGATGGAAAAAACTGTTTTTT. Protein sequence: CASSEGRGWKKLFF.

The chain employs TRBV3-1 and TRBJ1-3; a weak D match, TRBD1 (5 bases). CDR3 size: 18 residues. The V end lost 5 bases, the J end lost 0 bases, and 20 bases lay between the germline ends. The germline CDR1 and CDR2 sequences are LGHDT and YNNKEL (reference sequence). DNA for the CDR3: TGTGCCAGCAGCGGACGGGACCCAGTTCGAGCCTCTGGAAACACCATATATTTT. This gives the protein CASSGRDPVRASGNTIYF.

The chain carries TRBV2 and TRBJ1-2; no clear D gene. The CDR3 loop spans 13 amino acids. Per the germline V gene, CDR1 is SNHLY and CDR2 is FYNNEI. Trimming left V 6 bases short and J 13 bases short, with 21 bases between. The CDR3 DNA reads TGTGCCAGCAGCCTTAGCGTCTACAGCGCCTTCACCTTC. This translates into CASSLSVYSAFTF.

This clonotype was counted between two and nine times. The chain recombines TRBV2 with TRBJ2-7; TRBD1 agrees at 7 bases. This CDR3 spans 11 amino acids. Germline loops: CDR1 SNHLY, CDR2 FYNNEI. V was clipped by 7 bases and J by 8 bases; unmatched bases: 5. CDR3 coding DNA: TGTGCCAGCACCCTGACAGGGCAGCAGTACGTC. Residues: CASTLTGQQYV.

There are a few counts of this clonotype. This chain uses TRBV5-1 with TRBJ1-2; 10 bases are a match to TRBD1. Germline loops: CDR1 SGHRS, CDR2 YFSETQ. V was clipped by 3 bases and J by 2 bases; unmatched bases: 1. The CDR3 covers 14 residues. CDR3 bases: TGCGCCAGCAGCTCGGACAGGGGGAACTATGGCTACACCTTC. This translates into CASSSDRGNYGYTF.

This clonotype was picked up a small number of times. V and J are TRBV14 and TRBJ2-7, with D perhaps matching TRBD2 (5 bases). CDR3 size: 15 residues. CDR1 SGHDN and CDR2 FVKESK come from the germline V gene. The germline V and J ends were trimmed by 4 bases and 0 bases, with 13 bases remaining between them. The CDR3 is CASSPPGISSYEQYV. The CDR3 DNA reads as TGTGCCAGCAGCCCTCCGGGAATAAGCTCCTACGAGCAGTACGTC.

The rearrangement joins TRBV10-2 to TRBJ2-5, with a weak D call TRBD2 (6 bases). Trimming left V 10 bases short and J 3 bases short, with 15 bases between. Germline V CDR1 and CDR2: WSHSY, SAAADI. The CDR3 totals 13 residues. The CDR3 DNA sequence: TGCGCCACCTCAATTGGGGGGAAAGAGACCCAGTACTTC. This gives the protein CATSIGGKETQYF.

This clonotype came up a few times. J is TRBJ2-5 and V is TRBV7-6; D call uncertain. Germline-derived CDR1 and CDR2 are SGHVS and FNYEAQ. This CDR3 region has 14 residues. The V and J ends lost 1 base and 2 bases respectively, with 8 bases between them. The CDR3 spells CASSLGQPQETQYF. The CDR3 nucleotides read TGTGCCAGCAGCTTAGGGCAGCCACAAGAGACCCAGTACTTC.

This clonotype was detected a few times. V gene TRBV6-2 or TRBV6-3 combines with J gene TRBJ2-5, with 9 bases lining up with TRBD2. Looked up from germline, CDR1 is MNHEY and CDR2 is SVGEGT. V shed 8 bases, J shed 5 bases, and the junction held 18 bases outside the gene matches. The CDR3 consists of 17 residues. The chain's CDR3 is CASASPAGGLRMETQYF. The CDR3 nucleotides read TGTGCCAGCGCTTCCCCAGCGGGGGGCCTTAGGATGGAGACCCAGTACTTC.

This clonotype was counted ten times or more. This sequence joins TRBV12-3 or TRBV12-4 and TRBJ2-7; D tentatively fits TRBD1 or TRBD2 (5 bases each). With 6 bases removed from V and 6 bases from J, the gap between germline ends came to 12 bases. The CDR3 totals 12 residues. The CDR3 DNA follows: TGTGCCAGCAGGTTGGGGGACGGCGAGCAGTACGTC. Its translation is CASRLGDGEQYV.

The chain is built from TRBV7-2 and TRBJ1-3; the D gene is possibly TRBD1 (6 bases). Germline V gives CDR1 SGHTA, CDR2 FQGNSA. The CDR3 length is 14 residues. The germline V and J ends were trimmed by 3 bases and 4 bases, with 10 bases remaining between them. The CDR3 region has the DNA TGTGCCAGCAGCTTGGGGGGGCGAGGAAACACCATATATTTT. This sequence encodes CASSLGGRGNTIYF.

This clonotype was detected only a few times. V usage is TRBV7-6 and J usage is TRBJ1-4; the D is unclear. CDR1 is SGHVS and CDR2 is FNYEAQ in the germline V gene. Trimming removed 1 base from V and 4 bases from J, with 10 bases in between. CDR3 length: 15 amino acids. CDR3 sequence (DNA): TGTGCCAGCAGCTTAGGCCCGGAGGGTAATGAAAAACTGTTTTTT. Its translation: CASSLGPEGNEKLFF.

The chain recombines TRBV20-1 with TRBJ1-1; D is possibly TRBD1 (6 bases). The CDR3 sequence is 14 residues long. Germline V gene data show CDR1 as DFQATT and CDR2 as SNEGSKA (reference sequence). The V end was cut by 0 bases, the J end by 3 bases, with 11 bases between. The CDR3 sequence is CSARDGGHDTEAFF. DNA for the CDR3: TGCAGTGCTAGAGATGGGGGGCACGACACTGAAGCTTTCTTT.

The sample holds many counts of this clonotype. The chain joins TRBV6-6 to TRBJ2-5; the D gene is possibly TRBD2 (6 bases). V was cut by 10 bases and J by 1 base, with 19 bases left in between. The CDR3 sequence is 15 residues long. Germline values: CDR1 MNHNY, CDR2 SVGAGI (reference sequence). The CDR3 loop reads CATDPSRDFQETQYF. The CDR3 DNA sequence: TGTGCCACCGACCCCTCACGGGACTTCCAAGAGACCCAGTACTTC.

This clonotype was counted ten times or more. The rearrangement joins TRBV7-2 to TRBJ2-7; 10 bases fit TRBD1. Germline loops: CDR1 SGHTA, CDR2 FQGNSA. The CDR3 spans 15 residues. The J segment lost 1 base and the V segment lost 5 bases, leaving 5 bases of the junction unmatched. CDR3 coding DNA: TGTGCCAGCAGCCTCGGGACAGGGGTATCCTACGAGCAGTACGTC. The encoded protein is CASSLGTGVSYEQYV.

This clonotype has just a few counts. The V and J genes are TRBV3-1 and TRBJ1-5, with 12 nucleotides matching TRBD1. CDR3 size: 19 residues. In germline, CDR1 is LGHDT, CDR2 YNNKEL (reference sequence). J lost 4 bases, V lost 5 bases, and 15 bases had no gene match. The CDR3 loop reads CASSYSGTGGPISNQPQHF. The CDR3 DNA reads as TGTGCCAGCAGCTACTCCGGGACAGGGGGCCCGATTTCGAATCAGCCCCAGCATTTT.

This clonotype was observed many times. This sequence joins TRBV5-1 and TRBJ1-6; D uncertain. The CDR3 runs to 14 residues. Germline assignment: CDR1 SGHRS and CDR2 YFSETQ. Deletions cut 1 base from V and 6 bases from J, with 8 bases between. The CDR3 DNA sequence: TGCGCCAGCAGCTTGAACGACGGTAATTCACCCCTCCACTTT. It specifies CASSLNDGNSPLHF.

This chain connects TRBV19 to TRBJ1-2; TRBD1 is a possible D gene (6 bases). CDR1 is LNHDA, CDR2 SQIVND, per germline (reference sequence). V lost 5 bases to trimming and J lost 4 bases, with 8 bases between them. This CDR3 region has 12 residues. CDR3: CASSGGGYGYTF. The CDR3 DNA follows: TGTGCCAGTAGTGGGGGCGGCTATGGCTACACCTTC.